Each of the 12 T cell receptor beta chains below was sequenced from the same sample in a study of T cell responses to AZD1222 COVID-19 vaccine. TCRdb's table, derived via immunoSEQ multiplex PCR, lists solely in-frame clones and lacks some. The data contain around 150,000 clones, around 94% of them singletons. Sequenced here: peripheral blood, sampled on day 0 of AZD1222 vaccination. The source is an adult in good health.

This clone was detected only once. This chain links TRBV5-1 with TRBJ1-1; D perhaps matches TRBD1 (5 bases). CDR1 is SGHRS and CDR2 is YFSETQ in the germline V gene. Trimming removed 4 bases at V and 4 bases at J, with 14 bases between. The CDR3 spans 14 residues. Here the CDR3 DNA reads TGCGCCAGCAGCGAGGGACCCTCGGGCACTGAAGCTTTCTTT. Translated: CASSEGPSGTEAFF.

This chain joins TRBV4-1 and TRBJ2-6; TRBD1 is a possible D gene (5 bases). CDR1 and CDR2 (germline): MGHRA, YSYEKL. CDR3 size: 18 residues. Trimming left V 0 bases short and J 4 bases short, with 16 bases between. The CDR3 sequence is CASSQDGAGLLGANVLTF. DNA of the CDR3: TGCGCCAGCAGCCAAGATGGCGCAGGGCTGCTGGGGGCCAACGTCCTGACTTTC.

This chain connects TRBV27 to TRBJ2-2; possible D gene TRBD2, 6 bases. V was pared by 8 bases and J by 3 bases, with 16 bases between. CDR3 length: 15 residues. Germline loops: CDR1 MNHEY, CDR2 SMNVEV (reference sequence). The CDR3 DNA reads TGTGCCAGCCGAAAGAACCGGGACTACACCGGGGAGCTGTTTTTT. Protein: CASRKNRDYTGELFF.

This sequence joins TRBV2 and TRBJ1-5, with 8 bases lining up with TRBD1. Losses at the gene ends were 4 bases for V and 6 bases for J; bases not matched to a gene: 5. In germline, CDR1 is SNHLY, CDR2 FYNNEI. The CDR3 length is 14 residues. Here the CDR3 DNA reads TGTGCCAGCAGTGGACAGGGGTCCGGTCAGCCCCAGCATTTT. It translates to CASSGQGSGQPQHF.

This clone has just one count. The rearrangement uses TRBV3-1 (or the pseudogene TRBV3-2) and TRBJ1-1, with D tentatively TRBD1 (6 bases). CDR3 length: 15 amino acids. Germline CDR1 LGHDT, CDR2 YNNKEL (reference sequence). V lost 4 bases, J lost 4 bases, and 16 bases lay in between. The CDR3 DNA follows: TGTGCCAGCAGCCCACCCAGGGGCGAGGGCACTGAAGCTTTCTTT. Translating it yields CASSPPRGEGTEAFF.

This clone was recorded once. V and J are TRBV28 and TRBJ1-1, with TRBD1 identical over 8 bases. In germline, CDR1 is MDHEN, CDR2 SYDVKM. J lost 2 bases, V lost 5 bases, and 4 bases had no gene match. CDR3 length: 14 residues. In nucleotides, the CDR3 is TGTGCCAGCAGTCTCACAGGGGGTAACACTGAAGCTTTCTTT. Translating gives CASSLTGGNTEAFF.

This rearrangement joins TRBV6-5 to TRBJ2-7; D remains unclear. The CDR3 extends over 14 amino acids. The V gene's germline CDR1 is MNHEY and CDR2 SVGAGI. V was pared by 6 bases and J by 3 bases, with 15 bases between. The CDR3, as DNA: TGTGCCAGCAGCGGTCTTGGATCGAACTACGAGCAGTACGTC. Residues: CASSGLGSNYEQYV.

The gene calls are TRBV10-3 and TRBJ1-3; D unresolved. Germline V gene lookup returns CDR1 ENHRY and CDR2 SYGVKD. With 7 bases removed from V and 0 bases from J, the gap between germline ends came to 13 bases. This CDR3 is built from 15 residues. CDR3 sequence: CAINRDGNSGNTIYF. CDR3 DNA: TGTGCCATCAATAGAGACGGGAACTCTGGAAACACCATATATTTT.

This clone appeared once. The J gene is TRBJ1-5, the V gene TRBV7-9, with no clear D. This CDR3 is 13 amino acids long. Germline CDR1 and CDR2: SEHNR and FQNEAQ (reference sequence). V lost 2 bases and J lost 4, with 6 bases in between. The CDR3 loop reads CASSLLDNQPQHF. For the CDR3, the DNA is TGTGCCAGCAGCTTATTGGATAATCAGCCCCAGCATTTT.

This rearrangement joins TRBV6-2 or TRBV6-3 to TRBJ2-5; TRBD2 matches 10 bases. CDR1 and CDR2 (germline): MNHEY, SVGEGT. The junction had 10 bases not matched to a gene; V was cut back by 2 bases and J by 1 base. CDR3 size: 18 residues. The CDR3 sequence is CASSYGIRGLAVQETQYF. CDR3 coding DNA: TGTGCCAGCAGTTACGGGATTAGAGGACTAGCGGTCCAAGAGACCCAGTACTTC.

The chain employs TRBV4-1 and TRBJ1-2; D gene ambiguous. V was trimmed by 0 bases and J by 1 base, leaving 9 bases between them. The CDR3 contains 15 residues. Per the germline V gene, CDR1 is MGHRA and CDR2 is YSYEKL. In DNA form, the CDR3 reads TGCGCCAGCAGCCAAGACAATTACAATAACTATGGCTACACCTTC. It translates to CASSQDNYNNYGYTF.

This clone was recorded once. CDR3 residues: CASSQGKNTEAFF. The CDR3 nucleotides are TGCGCCAGCAGCCAGGGGAAGAACACTGAAGCTTTCTTT. This sequence joins TRBV4-1 and TRBJ1-1; D gene uncertain. The CDR3 contains 13 residues. Per germline, CDR1 MGHRA and CDR2 YSYEKL. V lost 3 bases, J lost 1 base, and 6 bases lay in between.